Listed here are 32 T cell receptor beta chains from one sample, sequenced in a study of cytomegalovirus exposure and HLA in healthy donors. Amplification used 60 Vbeta primers and 13 Jbeta primers. TCRdb's copy holds only in-frame clones and misses some; the assay was immunoSEQ multiplex PCR. There are around 100,000 clones in the sample; 75% occur only once, and 10% lies in the top ten. What was sequenced was PBMCs. The receptors come from a man aged 50-60 years in good health and CMV-seronegative.

The chain combines TRBV19 with TRBJ2-1; 11 bases map to TRBD2. The CDR3 is 15 amino acids. Looked up from germline, CDR1 is LNHDA and CDR2 is SQIVND (reference sequence). Losses at the gene ends were 1 base for V and 6 bases for J; bases not matched to a gene: 2. The CDR3 is CASSIGLAGFNEQFF. CDR3 nucleotides: TGTGCCAGTAGTATAGGACTAGCGGGATTCAATGAGCAGTTCTTC.

This clone has more than one count but fewer than ten. The J gene is TRBJ2-1, the V gene TRBV7-9; 7 nucleotides agree with TRBD1. Germline lookup yields CDR1 SEHNR and CDR2 FQNEAQ (reference sequence). J was trimmed by 13 bases and V by 2 bases; bases with no gene match: 17. The CDR3 totals 16 residues. CDR3 bases: TGTGCCAGCAGCTTAACCCCCCCCACAGGGGAACCTCAACAGTTCTTC. This translates into CASSLTPPTGEPQQFF.

V gene TRBV6-5 combines with J gene TRBJ1-2, with unresolved D. Deletions cut 0 bases from V and 4 bases from J, with 9 bases between. CDR3 length: 14 residues. The germline CDR1 and CDR2 sequences are MNHEY and SVGAGI. This CDR3 is CASSYSSGFYGYTF. The CDR3, as DNA: TGTGCCAGCAGTTACTCGAGCGGCTTCTATGGCTACACCTTC.

This clone has just one count. Other DNA sequences in the same sample also yield this CDR3. The J gene is TRBJ2-3, the V gene TRBV6-5, with D perhaps TRBD2 (6 bases). V was trimmed by 0 bases and J by 3 bases, leaving 7 bases between them. CDR3 length: 14 amino acids. CDR1 and CDR2 (germline): MNHEY, SVGAGI. The CDR3 loop reads CASSYSGGTDTQYF. The CDR3 DNA sequence: TGTGCCAGCAGTTACTCTGGGGGGACAGATACGCAGTATTTT.

This sequence joins TRBV30 and TRBJ1-2, with TRBD1 identical over 10 bases. J lost 0 bases, V lost 5 bases, and 12 bases had no gene match. From germline, CDR1 is GTSNPN and CDR2 SVGIG (reference sequence). The CDR3 length is 17 residues. The CDR3 coding sequence is TGTGCCTGGGGTCGCGGGGACAGGGGTCGAGCTAACTATGGCTACACCTTC. As protein: CAWGRGDRGRANYGYTF.

V is TRBV30 and J is TRBJ2-7; 12 nucleotides agree with TRBD2. Trimming cost V 5 bases and J 2 bases; bases outside gene matches: 4. CDR1 and CDR2 from the germline V gene are GTSNPN and SVGIG (reference sequence). The length of the CDR3 is 14 residues. CDR3: CAWATSGGPYEQYF. In DNA form, the CDR3 reads TGTGCCTGGGCGACTAGCGGGGGCCCCTACGAGCAGTACTTC.

Only one count was recorded for this clone. The chain uses TRBV6-5 and TRBJ2-7; 11 nucleotides align to TRBD2. Germline V gene lookup returns CDR1 MNHEY and CDR2 SVGAGI. V shed 6 bases and J 3 bases; nucleotides not matched to a gene: 7. This CDR3 region has 15 residues. The CDR3 is CASRTLAGGRYEQYF. Written as DNA, the CDR3 is TGTGCCAGCAGAACGCTAGCGGGAGGCCGCTACGAGCAGTACTTC.

There are a few counts of this clone. The chain joins TRBV25-1 to TRBJ2-5, with 8 bases lining up with TRBD1. The closer fit of TRBJ2-7 to the DNA end suggests the J call may be wrong. Per germline, CDR1 MGHDK and CDR2 SYGVNS. The CDR3 sequence is 16 residues long. CDR3 region: CASSQTGGESSYEQYF. CDR3 nucleotides: TGTGCCAGCAGTCAAACAGGGGGTGAGAGCTCCTACGAGCAGTACTTC.

This clone has just a few counts. The chain joins TRBV19 to TRBJ2-2, with TRBD1 identical over 8 bases. This CDR3 contains 15 residues. Germline V lookup: CDR1 LNHDA, CDR2 SQIVND (reference sequence). The V and J ends lost 5 bases and 5 bases, in that order; junction bases with no gene match: 7. The DNA of the CDR3 is TGTGCCAGTAGTGAAAAGCAGGGGGCTACCGGGGAGCTGTTTTTT. Its translation is CASSEKQGATGELFF.

This rearrangement joins TRBV28 to TRBJ1-5; no reliable D call. This CDR3 has 14 amino acids. V lost 6 bases, J lost 2 bases, and 11 bases lay in between. CDR1 and CDR2 from the germline V gene are MDHEN and SYDVKM. CDR3 region: CASRPGSGNQPQHF. CDR3 sequence (DNA): TGTGCCAGCAGGCCTGGAAGCGGCAATCAGCCCCAGCATTTT.

The chain recombines TRBV7-3 with TRBJ2-2, with D unresolved. This CDR3 spans 15 amino acids. Germline CDR1 SGHTA, CDR2 FQGTGA. Trimming left V 2 bases short and J 4 bases short, with 11 bases between. The CDR3 spells CASSLGASLTGELFF. CDR3 DNA sequence: TGTGCCAGCAGCTTAGGAGCGTCCCTCACCGGGGAGCTGTTTTTT.

The rearrangement uses TRBV7-6 and TRBJ1-4; 7 positions agree with TRBD1. With 1 base clipped from V and 8 bases from J, the junction kept 4 bases outside the gene matches. The CDR3 extends over 14 amino acids. CDR1 is SGHVS and CDR2 is FNYEAQ in the germline V gene. Here the CDR3 reads CASSLGQGVEKLFF. The DNA of the CDR3 is TGTGCCAGCAGCTTAGGACAGGGCGTCGAAAAACTGTTTTTT. Combining the CDR3 with reference TRBV7-6 and TRBJ1-4 gives the whole variable domain GAGVSQSPRYKVTKRGQDVALRCDPISGHVSLYWYRQALGQGPEFLTYFNYEAQQDKSGLPNDRFSAERPEGSISTLTIQRTEQRDSAMYRCASSLGQGVEKLFFGSGTQLSVL.

This rearrangement joins TRBV9 to TRBJ1-3; D unclear. Germline loops: CDR1 SGDLS, CDR2 YYNGEE. Trimming cost V 4 bases and J 2 bases, with 10 bases left between them. The CDR3 totals 14 residues. DNA of the CDR3: TGTGCCAGCAGCCCCGAAACTACTGGAAACACCATATATTTT. This sequence encodes CASSPETTGNTIYF.

This clone came up a few times. This sequence joins TRBV28 and TRBJ2-5; 11 bases fit TRBD2. The germline V gene has CDR1 MDHEN and CDR2 SYDVKM. Trimming cost V 3 bases and J 4 bases; bases outside gene matches: 7. The CDR3 runs 16 residues. The CDR3 DNA is TGTGCCAGCAGTTTCCTAGCGGGAGGACCGGGAGAGACCCAGTACTTC. Encoded protein: CASSFLAGGPGETQYF.

The rearrangement joins TRBV5-1 to TRBJ1-5, with D tentatively TRBD1 (5 bases). CDR1 SGHRS and CDR2 YFSETQ come from the germline V gene. V was shortened by 4 bases and J by 7 bases, with 12 bases between the two germline ends. CDR3 size: 13 residues. CDR3 nucleotides: TGCGCCAGCAGCGCCTCGCAGGGCCAGCCCCAGCATTTT. The encoded protein is CASSASQGQPQHF.

In its sample, this clone was seen a few times. This rearrangement joins TRBV13 to TRBJ2-3; D unresolved. CDR3 length: 16 amino acids. V lost 6 bases and J lost 0, with 16 bases in between. CDR1 is PRHDT and CDR2 is FYEKMQ in the germline V gene (reference sequence). In DNA form, the CDR3 reads TGTGCCAGCAGTCCCCGTTCTAGATCTAGCACAGATACGCAGTATTTT. This codes for CASSPRSRSSTDTQYF.

V gene TRBV9 combines with J gene TRBJ1-3; D might be TRBD1 (6 bases). CDR1 is SGDLS, CDR2 YYNGEE, per germline. The V and J ends lost 4 bases and 0 bases respectively, with 11 bases between them. CDR3 length: 15 residues. The CDR3 nucleotides are TGTGCCAGCAGCTCAACAGGGCCCTCTGGAAACACCATATATTTT. This codes for CASSSTGPSGNTIYF. Filled out from reference TRBV9 and TRBJ1-3, the complete variable domain reads DSGVTQTPKHLITATGQRVTLRCSPRSGDLSVYWYQQSLDQGLQFLIQYYNGEERAKGNILERFSAQQFPDLHSELNLSSLELGDSALYFCASSSTGPSGNTIYFGEGSWLTVV.

In this sample, this clone turned up a few times. The J gene is TRBJ2-2, the V gene TRBV5-6; the D is unclear. CDR1 is SGHDT, CDR2 YYEEEE, per germline. V lost 4 bases, J lost 1 base, and 8 bases lay in between. This CDR3 has 14 residues. The CDR3 region is CASSRRRNTGELFF. CDR3 bases: TGTGCCAGCAGCCGCAGGCGGAACACCGGGGAGCTGTTTTTT.

The CDR3 bases are TGTGCCAGCAGCCCCACGACTAGCGGGGTCCACGAGCAGTACTTC. Translation gives CASSPTTSGVHEQYF. V gene TRBV11-1 combines with J gene TRBJ2-7; 11 bases match TRBD2. Germline-derived CDR1 and CDR2 are SGHAT and FQDESV (reference sequence). The CDR3 runs to 15 residues. The V segment lost 5 bases and the J segment 5 bases; nucleotides outside the gene matches: 8.

The V call is TRBV10-3, the J call TRBJ1-5; TRBD1 matches at 7 bases. The junction had 8 bases not matched to a gene; V was cut back by 0 bases and J by 6 bases. This CDR3 is built from 16 residues. Germline lookup yields CDR1 ENHRY and CDR2 SYGVKD. DNA of the CDR3: TGTGCCATCAGTGAGTCGACCCAGGGGGGCGGTCAGCCCCAGCATTTT. Residues: CAISESTQGGGQPQHF.

This chain uses TRBV5-5 with TRBJ1-2, with 8 bases aligning to TRBD1. The CDR3 is 14 amino acids. Looked up from germline, CDR1 is SGHKS and CDR2 is YYEKEE (reference sequence). V lost 4 bases and J lost 7; bases outside the gene matches: 9. The CDR3 reads CASSRTGYEGGYTF. The CDR3 DNA sequence: TGTGCCAGCAGCAGGACAGGGTACGAGGGTGGCTACACCTTC.

This rearrangement joins TRBV9 to TRBJ1-4; maybe TRBD1 (5 bases). The V and J ends lost 4 bases and 3 bases respectively, with 16 bases between them. Germline V gene data show CDR1 as SGDLS and CDR2 as YYNGEE. CDR3 length: 16 amino acids. This CDR3 reads CASSFRGETANEKLFF. In DNA form, the CDR3 reads TGTGCCAGCAGCTTTCGGGGGGAGACAGCTAATGAAAAACTGTTTTTT.

The chain employs TRBV7-2 and TRBJ2-1; D is perhaps TRBD2 (5 bases). V lost 3 bases and J lost 5, with 17 bases in between. Germline loops: CDR1 SGHTA, CDR2 FQGNSA. CDR3 size: 16 residues. The CDR3 DNA sequence: TGTGCCAGCAGCTTTAGGTCGGGGAACCAGGACAATGAGCAGTTCTTC. Translating it yields CASSFRSGNQDNEQFF.

The chain has TRBV2 and TRBJ2-6, with 8 bases fitting TRBD1. This CDR3 is built from 20 residues. The ends lost 2 bases at V and 5 bases at J; junction bases unmatched: 17. The germline V gene has CDR1 SNHLY and CDR2 FYNNEI. The CDR3, as DNA: TGTGCCAGCAGTGAATTTAACCCAGGGGGCGCTCCCCGTCGGGCCAACGTCCTGACTTTC. Translated, it gives CASSEFNPGGAPRRANVLTF.

This clone was seen a few times. The chain recombines TRBV9 with TRBJ1-1; 9 bases fit TRBD1. Germline CDR1 is SGDLS and CDR2 is YYNGEE. J was trimmed by 6 bases and V by 5 bases; bases with no gene match: 8. The CDR3 has 14 amino acids. The CDR3 coding sequence is TGTGCCAGCAGACCCTACAGGGGGCGGGCTGAAGCTTTCTTT. Residues: CASRPYRGRAEAFF.

The genes are TRBV5-6 and TRBJ2-7; 9 bases line up with TRBD1. V lost 4 bases, J lost 3 bases, and 5 bases stayed unmatched. This CDR3 is 14 amino acids long. Looked up from germline, CDR1 is SGHDT and CDR2 is YYEEEE. CDR3 amino acids: CASSPDRGRYEQYF. The CDR3 DNA follows: TGTGCCAGCAGCCCGGACAGGGGCCGCTACGAGCAGTACTTC.

The chain employs TRBV18 and TRBJ2-5, with 7 bases fitting TRBD1. The end of the DNA fits TRBJ2-7 better, so the J call may be wrong. CDR1 is KGHSH and CDR2 is LQKENI in the germline V gene. This CDR3 region has 14 residues. Here the CDR3 DNA reads TGTGCCAGCTCCCACCCGGGACAGTCTTACGAGCAGTACTTC. As protein: CASSHPGQSYEQYF.

The J gene is TRBJ2-7, the V gene TRBV6-1; TRBD2 is a possible D gene (6 bases). This CDR3 contains 15 residues. Trimming shortened V by 6 bases and J by 2 bases, and 17 bases separated the two germline ends. CDR1 and CDR2 from the germline V gene are MNHNS and SASEGT. The CDR3 DNA reads TGTGCCAGCAGGGTGGGTGGAGGGAGCGCCTACGAGCAGTACTTC. The encoded protein is CASRVGGGSAYEQYF.

The chain uses TRBV28 and TRBJ1-1; 7 bases line up with TRBD1. The CDR3 sequence is 14 residues long. V lost 8 bases to trimming and J lost 4 bases; unmatched junction nucleotides: 10. Germline lookup yields CDR1 MDHEN and CDR2 SYDVKM. CDR3: CASARGGAGTEAFF. The CDR3 DNA reads as TGTGCCAGCGCACGAGGGGGCGCCGGCACTGAAGCTTTCTTT.

The chain couples TRBV5-1 to TRBJ2-3; D call uncertain. Germline assignment: CDR1 SGHRS and CDR2 YFSETQ. The CDR3 length is 15 residues. Trimming pared 0 bases from V and 5 bases from J, leaving 13 bases between. The CDR3 DNA follows: TGCGCCAGCAGCTTGGCCGGGTTAGCTAAAGATACGCAGTATTTT. Its protein is CASSLAGLAKDTQYF.

This chain joins TRBV14 and TRBJ2-7, with a possible D match to TRBD2 (6 bases). CDR1 is SGHDN, CDR2 FVKESK, per germline. V lost 2 bases to trimming and J lost 7 bases, with 15 bases between them. The CDR3 consists of 14 residues. CDR3 DNA sequence: TGTGCCAGCAGCCAATACGAAGGGACTGTTGAGCAGTACTTC. Translated: CASSQYEGTVEQYF. Looking up the rest from reference TRBV14 and TRBJ2-7 gives the full variable domain: EAGVTQFPSHSVIEKGQTVTLRCDPISGHDNLYWYRRVMGKEIKFLLHFVKESKQDESGMPNNRFLAERTGGTYSTLKVQPAELEDSGVYFCASSQYEGTVEQYFGPGTRLTVT.

This sequence joins TRBV7-3 and TRBJ2-1; TRBD1 matches 9 bases. The CDR3 covers 13 residues. Germline V gene sequence: CDR1 SGHTA, CDR2 FQGTGA. V gave up 8 bases and J gave up 7 bases; unmatched junction bases: 6. CDR3 DNA sequence: TGTGCCAGCGGACAGGACAGGGGAAATGAGCAGTTCTTC. It is translated as CASGQDRGNEQFF.